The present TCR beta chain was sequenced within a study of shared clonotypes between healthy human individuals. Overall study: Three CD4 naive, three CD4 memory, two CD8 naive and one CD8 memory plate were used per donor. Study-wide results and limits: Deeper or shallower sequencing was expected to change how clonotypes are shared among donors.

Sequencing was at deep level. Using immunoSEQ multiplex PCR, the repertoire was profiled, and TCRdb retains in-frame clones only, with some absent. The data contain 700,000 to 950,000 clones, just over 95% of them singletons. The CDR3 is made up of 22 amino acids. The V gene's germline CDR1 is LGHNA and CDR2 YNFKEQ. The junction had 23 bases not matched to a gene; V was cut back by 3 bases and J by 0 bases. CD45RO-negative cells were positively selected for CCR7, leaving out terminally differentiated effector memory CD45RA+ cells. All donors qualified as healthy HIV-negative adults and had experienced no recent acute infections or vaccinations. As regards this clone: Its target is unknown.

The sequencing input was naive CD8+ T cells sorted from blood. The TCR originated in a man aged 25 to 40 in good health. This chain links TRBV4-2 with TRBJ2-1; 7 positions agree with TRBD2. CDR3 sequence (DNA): TGTGCCAGCAGCCATGACTCTCTTCTGGAGCGGGATCCTCCGGGCTCCTACAATGAGCAGTTCTTC. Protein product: CASSHDSLLERDPPGSYNEQFF.